This T cell receptor (beta chain) was sequenced during a study of beta chain features in type 1 diabetes. This clone has only a few counts. Its antigen remains unidentified. General study results and limits: TCRB repertoires of naive, central memory and Treg cells appeared more similar among patients than among healthy donors. Moderate yet significant TCRB CDR3 shortening was seen in Type 1 diabetes patients in all four CD4+ subsets.

Using CD45RO/CCR7/CD25/CD127/CD95/CD27, CD4+ naive, central memory, regulatory and stem cell-like memory cells were sorted. V was cut by 6 bases and J by 0 bases, with 15 bases left in between. Germline V lookup: CDR1 MDHEN, CDR2 SYDVKM. CDR3 length: 17 residues. Since all of the isolated RNA was reverse transcribed, expressed TCRB transcripts were what got sequenced. Assay: immunoSEQ multiplex PCR; the TCRdb copy retains only in-frame clones and omits some. Of 900,000 or so clones listed, about 17% are singletons. The sample consisted of naive CD4+ T cells from blood. The chain is built from TRBV28 and TRBJ2-6; TRBD1 or TRBD2 may be the D gene (5 bases each). The receptor comes from a woman aged 18-29 years in good health. This CDR3 is CASRWSGTRSGANVLTF. As DNA, the CDR3 is TGTGCCAGCAGGTGGTCAGGGACCCGCTCTGGGGCCAACGTCCTGACTTTC.